Listed below are T cell receptor beta chains from one sample, sequenced in a study of blood T cell repertoires in COVID-19. TCRdb's copy holds only in-frame clones and misses some; the assay was immunoSEQ multiplex PCR. The repertoire holds some 48,000 clones, with 70% to 85% as singletons. Sequencing was done on a sample of peripheral blood. These receptors were obtained from a human donor in a cohort sampled during active COVID-19. CDR3s include the opening cysteine and the closing phenylalanine or tryptophan. Each record gives: V gene, D gene, J gene, CDR3 length, clone size, CDR3 protein, CDR3 DNA. The D gene is left open where the match is weak. Where a row states a size, it is once, few, many or the class of an expanded clone; other rows omit it.

V gene: TRBV3-1/TRBV3-2
D gene: -
J gene: TRBJ1-1
CDR3 length: 15
clone size: -
CDR3 protein: CASSQGQSSYTEAFF
CDR3 DNA: TGTGCCAGCAGCCAAGGACAGTCCTCGTACACTGAAGCTTTCTTT

V gene: TRBV5-3
D gene: -
J gene: TRBJ2-5
CDR3 length: 14
clone size: -
CDR3 protein: CARSLEDKQETQYF
CDR3 DNA: TGTGCCAGAAGCTTGGAGGACAAACAAGAGACCCAGTACTTC

V gene: TRBV3-1/TRBV3-2
D gene: -
J gene: TRBJ2-1
CDR3 length: 13
clone size: -
CDR3 protein: CASSLPLYNEQFF
CDR3 DNA: TGTGCCAGCAGCCTTCCCCTGTACAATGAGCAGTTCTTC

V gene: TRBV28
D gene: -
J gene: TRBJ1-6
CDR3 length: 14
clone size: -
CDR3 protein: CASRPGLRTSPLHF
CDR3 DNA: TGTGCCAGCAGACCAGGGTTGCGGACTTCACCCCTCCACTTT

V gene: TRBV11-2
D gene: TRBD2
J gene: TRBJ2-3
CDR3 length: 16
clone size: -
CDR3 protein: CASSSRLAGITDTQYF
CDR3 DNA: TGTGCCAGCAGCTCCCGACTAGCGGGGATCACAGATACGCAGTATTTT

V gene: TRBV6-5
D gene: -
J gene: TRBJ1-2
CDR3 length: 14
clone size: -
CDR3 protein: CASKPRTLSYGYTF
CDR3 DNA: TGTGCCAGCAAGCCAAGGACACTTTCCTATGGCTACACCTTC

V gene: TRBV7-3
D gene: -
J gene: TRBJ2-1
CDR3 length: 15
clone size: once
CDR3 protein: CASSLNRVSYNEQFF
CDR3 DNA: TGTGCCAGCAGCTTAAACAGGGTCTCCTACAATGAGCAGTTCTTC

V gene: TRBV27
D gene: TRBD2
J gene: TRBJ2-1
CDR3 length: 15
clone size: -
CDR3 protein: CASRLAGLSYNEQFF
CDR3 DNA: TGTGCCAGCAGGCTAGCGGGCCTTTCCTACAATGAGCAGTTCTTC

V gene: TRBV19
D gene: -
J gene: TRBJ2-6
CDR3 length: 14
clone size: -
CDR3 protein: CASSIGAGANVLTF
CDR3 DNA: TGTGCCAGTAGTATAGGAGCTGGGGCCAACGTCCTGACTTTC

V gene: TRBV7-2
D gene: TRBD2
J gene: TRBJ2-1
CDR3 length: 15
clone size: once
CDR3 protein: CASSLDGRGYNEQFF
CDR3 DNA: TGTGCCAGCAGCTTAGACGGGAGGGGATACAATGAGCAGTTCTTC

V gene: TRBV27
D gene: -
J gene: TRBJ1-1
CDR3 length: 14
clone size: -
CDR3 protein: CASSPRGVGTEAFF
CDR3 DNA: TGTGCCAGCAGCCCCAGGGGAGTTGGCACTGAAGCTTTCTTT

V gene: TRBV27
D gene: -
J gene: TRBJ2-5
CDR3 length: 14
clone size: -
CDR3 protein: CASSLRGSPETQYF
CDR3 DNA: TGTGCCAGCAGTTTAAGAGGGAGCCCCGAGACCCAGTACTTC

V gene: TRBV6-1
D gene: -
J gene: TRBJ1-6
CDR3 length: 13
clone size: -
CDR3 protein: CASSEKGRSPLHF
CDR3 DNA: TGTGCCAGCAGTGAAAAGGGGCGTTCACCCCTCCACTTT

V gene: TRBV19
D gene: TRBD1
J gene: TRBJ1-1
CDR3 length: 12
clone size: few
CDR3 protein: CASRDRDTEAFF
CDR3 DNA: TGTGCCAGTAGAGACAGGGACACTGAAGCTTTCTTT

V gene: TRBV18
D gene: TRBD1
J gene: TRBJ2-7
CDR3 length: 14
clone size: -
CDR3 protein: CASSPGTDIYEQYF
CDR3 DNA: TGTGCCAGCTCACCAGGGACAGATATCTACGAGCAGTACTTC

V gene: TRBV3-1/TRBV3-2
D gene: -
J gene: TRBJ1-1
CDR3 length: 12
clone size: -
CDR3 protein: CASSRGEAEAFF
CDR3 DNA: TGTGCCAGCAGCCGCGGCGAGGCTGAAGCTTTCTTT

V gene: TRBV27
D gene: TRBD2
J gene: TRBJ2-7
CDR3 length: 14
clone size: -
CDR3 protein: CASSRLAGGLEQYF
CDR3 DNA: TGTGCCAGCAGTAGGCTAGCGGGAGGGCTTGAGCAGTACTTC

V gene: TRBV28
D gene: TRBD1
J gene: TRBJ2-7
CDR3 length: 17
clone size: -
CDR3 protein: CASSLMGKGQGAYEQYF
CDR3 DNA: TGTGCCAGCAGTTTGATGGGGAAGGGGCAGGGGGCCTACGAGCAGTACTTC

V gene: TRBV24-1
D gene: TRBD1
J gene: TRBJ2-5
CDR3 length: 17
clone size: -
CDR3 protein: CATSDLPGQGGEETQYF
CDR3 DNA: TGTGCCACCAGTGATTTGCCAGGACAGGGGGGGGAAGAGACCCAGTACTTC

V gene: TRBV4-2
D gene: TRBD2
J gene: TRBJ2-2
CDR3 length: 14
clone size: once
CDR3 protein: CASSDSGKTGELFF
CDR3 DNA: TGTGCCAGCAGCGATAGCGGGAAGACCGGGGAGCTGTTTTTT

V gene: TRBV7-9
D gene: -
J gene: TRBJ1-3
CDR3 length: 17
clone size: -
CDR3 protein: CASSLDRNYGSGNTIYF
CDR3 DNA: TGTGCCAGCAGCTTAGACCGCAACTACGGCTCTGGAAACACCATATATTTT

V gene: TRBV18
D gene: TRBD2
J gene: TRBJ2-7
CDR3 length: 16
clone size: -
CDR3 protein: CASSPPGLAGGYEQYF
CDR3 DNA: TGTGCCAGCTCACCACCCGGACTAGCGGGAGGCTACGAGCAGTACTTC

V gene: TRBV27
D gene: -
J gene: TRBJ2-7
CDR3 length: 13
clone size: -
CDR3 protein: CASSLRETGRQYF
CDR3 DNA: TGTGCCAGCAGTTTAAGGGAGACAGGCCGGCAGTACTTC

V gene: TRBV10-2
D gene: -
J gene: TRBJ1-1
CDR3 length: 13
clone size: -
CDR3 protein: CASSGIRGTEAFF
CDR3 DNA: TGCGCCAGCAGTGGAATCCGGGGGACTGAAGCTTTCTTT

V gene: TRBV23-1
D gene: -
J gene: TRBJ2-5
CDR3 length: 15
clone size: -
CDR3 protein: CASSQSDRGQETQYF
CDR3 DNA: TGCGCCAGCAGTCAATCTGACCGCGGTCAAGAGACCCAGTACTTC

V gene: TRBV29-1
D gene: -
J gene: TRBJ2-7
CDR3 length: 13
clone size: -
CDR3 protein: CSVAWGYSYEQYF
CDR3 DNA: TGCAGCGTCGCCTGGGGCTACTCCTACGAGCAGTACTTC

V gene: TRBV20-1
D gene: TRBD2
J gene: TRBJ2-7
CDR3 length: 17
clone size: -
CDR3 protein: CSASLTSGRERNYEQYF
CDR3 DNA: TGCAGTGCTAGTCTAACTAGCGGGAGGGAAAGGAACTACGAGCAGTACTTC

V gene: TRBV27
D gene: TRBD2
J gene: TRBJ2-2
CDR3 length: 17
clone size: -
CDR3 protein: CASSSVTSGRASGELFF
CDR3 DNA: TGTGCCAGCAGTTCCGTGACTAGCGGGAGGGCCTCCGGGGAGCTGTTTTTT

V gene: TRBV11-2
D gene: TRBD2
J gene: TRBJ2-1
CDR3 length: 16
clone size: few
CDR3 protein: CASSRRTSGGYNEQFF
CDR3 DNA: TGTGCCAGCAGCCGTCGGACTAGCGGGGGCTACAATGAGCAGTTCTTC

V gene: TRBV29-1
D gene: -
J gene: TRBJ2-1
CDR3 length: 13
clone size: once
CDR3 protein: CSAKRSTYNEQFF
CDR3 DNA: TGCAGCGCCAAGAGAAGTACCTACAATGAGCAGTTCTTC

V gene: TRBV29-1
D gene: -
J gene: TRBJ2-7
CDR3 length: 14
clone size: -
CDR3 protein: CSVLGSSGIYEQYF
CDR3 DNA: TGCAGCGTCCTCGGGAGTTCAGGGATATACGAGCAGTACTTC

V gene: TRBV6-6
D gene: -
J gene: TRBJ1-5
CDR3 length: 13
clone size: -
CDR3 protein: CASIQGVNQPQHF
CDR3 DNA: TGTGCCAGCATCCAGGGTGTGAATCAGCCCCAGCATTTT

V gene: TRBV28
D gene: TRBD1
J gene: TRBJ1-2
CDR3 length: 15
clone size: -
CDR3 protein: CASSLNRDRGYGYTF
CDR3 DNA: TGTGCCAGCAGTTTGAACCGGGACAGGGGCTATGGCTACACCTTC

V gene: TRBV29-1
D gene: -
J gene: TRBJ2-3
CDR3 length: 15
clone size: -
CDR3 protein: CSVTGEGGSTDTQYF
CDR3 DNA: TGCAGCGTCACAGGGGAAGGGGGGAGCACAGATACGCAGTATTTT

V gene: TRBV19
D gene: TRBD1
J gene: TRBJ2-2
CDR3 length: 15
clone size: few
CDR3 protein: CATRDRGLDAGELFF
CDR3 DNA: TGTGCCACCCGGGACAGGGGATTGGACGCCGGGGAGCTGTTTTTT

V gene: TRBV6-2/TRBV6-3
D gene: -
J gene: TRBJ2-7
CDR3 length: 17
clone size: -
CDR3 protein: CASSYTYRVHHSYEQYF
CDR3 DNA: TGTGCCAGCAGTTACACATACAGGGTTCACCACTCCTACGAGCAGTACTTC

V gene: TRBV7-8
D gene: -
J gene: TRBJ2-7
CDR3 length: 17
clone size: -
CDR3 protein: CASRESGQTGLGYEQYF
CDR3 DNA: TGTGCCAGCAGAGAAAGCGGACAGACGGGCCTTGGCTACGAGCAGTACTTC

V gene: TRBV9
D gene: TRBD2
J gene: TRBJ2-7
CDR3 length: 15
clone size: few
CDR3 protein: CASSPGTSGTYEQYF
CDR3 DNA: TGTGCCAGCAGCCCAGGGACTAGCGGGACATACGAGCAGTACTTC

V gene: TRBV11-2
D gene: TRBD2
J gene: TRBJ2-7
CDR3 length: 15
clone size: once
CDR3 protein: CASFLGLAGGYEQYF
CDR3 DNA: TGTGCCAGCTTCCTCGGGCTAGCGGGAGGCTACGAGCAGTACTTC

V gene: TRBV9
D gene: TRBD2
J gene: TRBJ2-1
CDR3 length: 15
clone size: -
CDR3 protein: CASSVDSGSSNEQFF
CDR3 DNA: TGTGCCAGCAGCGTAGATAGCGGGAGTTCGAATGAGCAGTTCTTC

V gene: TRBV2
D gene: TRBD2
J gene: TRBJ2-7
CDR3 length: 16
clone size: -
CDR3 protein: CASSEGTSGSWHEQYF
CDR3 DNA: TGTGCCAGCAGTGAAGGCACTAGCGGGAGTTGGCACGAGCAGTACTTC

V gene: TRBV19
D gene: -
J gene: TRBJ2-7
CDR3 length: 15
clone size: -
CDR3 protein: CASSARQGGLYEQYF
CDR3 DNA: TGTGCCAGTAGTGCCCGACAGGGAGGACTTTACGAGCAGTACTTC

V gene: TRBV30
D gene: TRBD1
J gene: TRBJ1-4
CDR3 length: 13
clone size: -
CDR3 protein: CAWMGRTGEKLFF
CDR3 DNA: TGTGCCTGGATGGGTAGGACAGGCGAAAAACTGTTTTTT

V gene: TRBV30
D gene: -
J gene: TRBJ1-1
CDR3 length: 13
clone size: -
CDR3 protein: CAWSGHQNTEAFF
CDR3 DNA: TGTGCCTGGTCGGGACACCAAAACACTGAAGCTTTCTTT

V gene: TRBV2
D gene: TRBD2
J gene: TRBJ2-2
CDR3 length: 15
clone size: -
CDR3 protein: CASRPGTKNTGELFF
CDR3 DNA: TGTGCCAGCAGACCCGGGACTAAAAACACCGGGGAGCTGTTTTTT

V gene: TRBV29-1
D gene: -
J gene: TRBJ2-1
CDR3 length: 12
clone size: -
CDR3 protein: CSVEGRYNEQFF
CDR3 DNA: TGCAGCGTTGAAGGCAGGTACAATGAGCAGTTCTTC